This TCR beta chain emerged from a study of T cell responses to AZD1222 COVID-19 vaccine. Study observations and caveats: As reported, nearly half of all spike-specific TCRs target variant regions that are unmutated.

Measured with immunoSEQ multiplex PCR; TCRdb has only the in-frame clones, and not every one. The sample consists of about 120,000 clones, approximately 90% of them appearing once. Germline V gives CDR1 SGHRS, CDR2 YFSETQ. The CDR3 runs to 15 residues. J gave up 5 bases and V 0 bases, and 3 bases lay outside the gene matches. Points on this clone: What it binds is not known.

The J gene is TRBJ2-2, the V gene TRBV5-1; 8 bases agree with TRBD1. This sample comprised peripheral blood, obtained 28 days after the second AZD1222 dose. The sequence was obtained from an adult who received the AZD1222 COVID-19 vaccine. This CDR3 is CASSLGDRGTGELFF. CDR3 coding DNA: TGCGCCAGCAGCTTGGGAGACAGGGGTACCGGGGAGCTGTTTTTT. Using reference TRBV5-1 and TRBJ2-2 for the parts outside the CDR3, the full variable domain is KAGVTQTPRYLIKTRGQQVTLSCSPISGHRSVSWYQQTPGQGLQFLFEYFSETQRNKGNFPGRFSGRQFSNSRSEMNVSTLELGDSALYLCASSLGDRGTGELFFGEGSRLTVL.